Listed below are T cell receptor beta chains from one sample, sequenced in a study of T cell responses to AZD1222 COVID-19 vaccine. The data were produced by immunoSEQ multiplex PCR, yet TCRdb's version contains in-frame clones alone and is incomplete. The table records about 150,000 clones, more than 90% of them present only once. The material was peripheral blood, obtained 28 days after the second AZD1222 dose. Receptors originate from an adult who received the AZD1222 COVID-19 vaccine. CDR3s include the opening cysteine and the closing phenylalanine or tryptophan. A D gene is named only where the DNA matches it firmly. A clone size is listed for some rows: how often the clone was seen (once, few, many), or a class if it is expanded.

TRBJ1-5 NA NA 14 TRBV3-1/TRBV3-2 CASSRQGMGQPQHF TGTGCCAGCAGCCGTCAGGGAATGGGACAGCCCCAGCATTTT
TRBJ1-2 TRBD1 NA 13 TRBV28 CASSLTGNYGYTF TGTGCCAGCAGTTTGACAGGGAACTATGGCTACACCTTC
TRBJ1-1 TRBD1 NA 14 TRBV10-1 CASSQGAGDTEAFF TGCGCCAGCAGTCAGGGGGCCGGGGATACTGAAGCTTTCTTT
TRBJ2-1 NA NA 12 TRBV7-2 CASRDRYNEQFF TGTGCCAGCAGGGACCGTTACAATGAGCAGTTCTTC
TRBJ1-2 NA NA 15 TRBV5-1 CATSVVPNPTYGYTF TGCGCCACCAGCGTTGTCCCAAACCCTACCTATGGCTACACCTTC
TRBJ2-5 NA NA 12 TRBV12-5 CASGLMEETQYF TGTGCTAGTGGTTTGATGGAAGAGACCCAGTACTTC
TRBJ2-7 TRBD1 NA 13 TRBV2 CASSGQGPYEQYF TGTGCCAGCAGCGGACAGGGTCCCTACGAGCAGTACTTC
TRBJ1-1 TRBD1 NA 15 TRBV27 CASSLLAAGGTEAFF TGTGCCAGCAGTTTGTTGGCGGCAGGGGGCACTGAAGCTTTCTTT
TRBJ2-3 TRBD2 once 17 TRBV6-6 CASSQPGLAASTDTQYF TGTGCCAGCAGTCAACCCGGGCTAGCGGCTAGCACAGATACGCAGTATTTT
TRBJ2-5 NA NA 13 TRBV6-2/TRBV6-3 CASSRRKQETQYF TGTGCCAGCAGCCGCCGCAAGCAAGAGACCCAGTACTTC
TRBJ2-2 NA once 15 TRBV7-2 CASSLLIRNTGELFF TGTGCCAGCAGCTTACTGATTCGGAACACCGGGGAGCTGTTTTTT
TRBJ2-5 NA NA 15 TRBV15 CATSRGKGPRETQYF TGTGCCACCAGCAGAGGGAAGGGCCCAAGAGAGACCCAGTACTTC
TRBJ2-2 TRBD2 NA 18 TRBV7-9 CASSLGGLESNRAGELFF TGTGCCAGCAGCTTAGGGGGACTAGAATCGAATCGGGCCGGGGAGCTGTTTTTT
TRBJ2-5 NA NA 14 TRBV6-5 CASRRVGGGETQYF TGTGCCAGCAGGAGGGTTGGAGGGGGAGAGACCCAGTACTTC
TRBJ2-5 TRBD2 NA 15 TRBV7-9 CASSLARREQETQYF TGTGCCAGCAGCTTAGCTCGGCGGGAGCAAGAGACCCAGTACTTC